The T cell receptor beta chain described here comes from a study of OX40 agonist ivuxolimab in advanced cancers. Study-wide findings and caveats: Averaging showed that CD8+ T cells had more expanded clones than CD4+ did.

On this clone: Its target is not known.

Clones were read by immunoSEQ multiplex PCR, and TCRdb kept only the in-frame ones, dropping some. This sample has some 44,000 clones, with 75% to 90% found just once. CDR3 size: 13 residues. V lost 10 bases and J lost 6; bases outside the gene matches: 8. Germline lookup yields CDR1 ENHRY and CDR2 SYGVKD. The chain employs TRBV10-3 and TRBJ2-3, with TRBD2 identical over 9 bases. The receptor's source is an adult with an advanced solid tumor such as melanoma, head and neck, liver or kidney cancer. Sequenced material: CD4+ or CD8+ T cells sorted from blood, taken in a trial of the OX40 agonist ivuxolimab. CDR3 DNA sequence: TGTGCCACCATAGCGGGAGTGGGGGATACGCAGTATTTT. It codes for CATIAGVGDTQYF.